These T cell receptor beta chains were read from a single sample in a study of blood T cell repertoires in COVID-19. Libraries were prepared by immunoSEQ multiplex PCR; TCRdb keeps only in-frame clonotypes and omits some of them. The sample includes around 180,000 clones, about 89% seen only once; the top ten take just under 2.5%. The material sequenced was peripheral blood. The receptor set was obtained from a man aged 40-50 years with active or convalescent COVID-19. Each CDR3 is given without its conserved first and last residue. Fields, in order: J gene, clone size, V gene, CDR3 protein. Clone size is stated in some rows and not others, as once, few, many or a class when expanded.

TRBJ2-2 NA TRBV9 ASSLGQGHNTGELF
TRBJ1-2 NA TRBV28 ASSSQWLRVYGYT
TRBJ2-7 NA TRBV5-5 ASSLALGGQSYEQY
TRBJ1-2 few TRBV5-1 ASSLGDRGSYGYT
TRBJ1-6 NA TRBV4-3 ASSQGGRASPLH
TRBJ1-1 NA TRBV7-9 ASSHSDGPIQGTEAF
TRBJ1-2 NA TRBV11-2 ASSLVDKVYGYT
TRBJ2-5 NA TRBV28 ASSLGKRGGQETQY
TRBJ1-4 NA TRBV6-5 ASSLTETNEKLF
TRBJ1-2 few TRBV29-1 SVEGKGGYGYT
TRBJ1-2 NA TRBV20-1 SARRGGGYT
TRBJ1-1 NA TRBV5-1 ASSDTAGGNTEAF
TRBJ1-2 NA TRBV28 ALDRGGSYT
TRBJ2-7 NA TRBV7-6 ASSTYRGSSYEQY
TRBJ1-2 NA TRBV5-1 ASTKFGDRGDPNYGYT
TRBJ1-1 NA TRBV12-3/TRBV12-4 ASSFFQGTEAF
TRBJ1-1 NA TRBV4-1 ASSRLLGSRGTEAF
TRBJ1-1 NA TRBV7-9 ASSLDTNKAF
TRBJ2-1 NA TRBV6-2/TRBV6-3 ASSSRLAGDPSSYNEQF
TRBJ1-6 NA TRBV23-1 ASSRGQGNSPLH
TRBJ1-2 NA TRBV6-1 ASSESGWGDDT
TRBJ2-2 NA TRBV7-2 ASSLRGDTGELF
TRBJ2-3 NA TRBV10-1 ASSKGQGFSDTQY
TRBJ1-2 once TRBV5-1 ASSPPTGEVDGYT
TRBJ2-5 NA TRBV28 ASLGGETQY
TRBJ1-6 NA TRBV6-2/TRBV6-3 ASSRGPGSPLH
TRBJ1-2 NA TRBV5-5 ASSSWRGNRLYGYT
TRBJ2-5 NA TRBV28 ASSPRLDRWEETQY
TRBJ1-2 NA TRBV2 ASSLTGAAYGYT
TRBJ1-1 NA TRBV6-6 ASMGPKGGRRTEAF
TRBJ2-1 once TRBV5-1 ASSLGLAANEQF
TRBJ1-1 NA TRBV2 ASRTGVRQGAFPYTEAF
TRBJ2-7 NA TRBV5-1 ASSLGSGYEQY
TRBJ2-7 NA TRBV9 ASSAGQGYYEQY
TRBJ2-5 few TRBV4-1 ASSQPLQGTAQETQY
TRBJ2-2 NA TRBV5-1 ASSSQTGNTGELF
TRBJ1-1 NA TRBV15 ATSRPKGQGGTEAF
TRBJ1-2 once TRBV28 ASSLHVRPFGYT
TRBJ2-7 NA TRBV27 ASSSPGFLRSEQY
TRBJ1-2 once TRBV27 ASSFGQGTYGYT
TRBJ2-7 NA TRBV6-1 ASSEARGSYEQY
TRBJ2-1 NA TRBV12-3/TRBV12-4 ASSPGQLNEQF
TRBJ2-7 NA TRBV2 ASSADRGQGEQY
TRBJ1-5 NA TRBV7-8 ASSSSRDSISNQPQH
TRBJ1-1 NA TRBV9 ASSVAGTDVEAF
TRBJ2-1 NA TRBV4-1 ASSHTGGTEYNEQF
TRBJ1-1 NA TRBV7-2 ASSSWGGSEAF
TRBJ1-3 NA TRBV9 ASSPGTLGSGNTIY
TRBJ1-2 NA TRBV7-2 ASSLLGQNYGYT
TRBJ1-6 NA TRBV27 ASSLGSSYNSPLH
TRBJ2-7 NA TRBV7-3 ASSLGSGGPSTSSYEQY
TRBJ1-1 NA TRBV2 ASTRQGKGTEAF
TRBJ2-5 NA TRBV6-2/TRBV6-3 ASSYVSGGLQETQY